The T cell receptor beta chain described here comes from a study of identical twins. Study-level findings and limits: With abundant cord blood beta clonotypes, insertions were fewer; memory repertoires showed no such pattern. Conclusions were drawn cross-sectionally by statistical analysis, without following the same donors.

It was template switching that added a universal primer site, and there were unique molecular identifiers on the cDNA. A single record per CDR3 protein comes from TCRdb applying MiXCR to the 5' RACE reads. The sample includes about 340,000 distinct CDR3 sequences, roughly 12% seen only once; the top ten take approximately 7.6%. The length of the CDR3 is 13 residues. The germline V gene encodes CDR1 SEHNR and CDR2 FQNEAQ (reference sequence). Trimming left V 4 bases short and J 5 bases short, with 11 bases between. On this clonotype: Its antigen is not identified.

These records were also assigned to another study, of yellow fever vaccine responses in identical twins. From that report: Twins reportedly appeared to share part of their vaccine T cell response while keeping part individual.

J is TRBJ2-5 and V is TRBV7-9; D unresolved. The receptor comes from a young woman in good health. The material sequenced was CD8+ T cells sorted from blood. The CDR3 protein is CASSSGLRETQYF. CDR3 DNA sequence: TGTGCCAGCAGCTCCGGGCTTCGGGAGACCCAGTACTTC.